This TCR beta chain originates from a study of blood T cell repertoires in COVID-19. The overall study: Whether acute or convalescent, the COVID-19 samples came from the United States, Italy and Spain.

The germline V gene has CDR1 SGHRS and CDR2 YFSETQ. With 4 bases removed from V and 4 bases from J, the gap between germline ends came to 9 bases. The CDR3 length is 13 residues. Per the original methods: Amplification with reference gene primers provided the estimates of nucleated cell counts. Sequencing used immunoSEQ multiplex PCR; TCRdb keeps in-frame clones, though not all of them. V, J and clone size are those of that table, while D and trimming were read from the DNA. The table records about 200,000 clones, around 90% of them present only once. The sequence was collected from a man aged 60 to 69 with acute or convalescent COVID-19. J is TRBJ1-3 and V is TRBV5-1; a possible D gene is TRBD1 (6 bases). Sequences were obtained from peripheral blood. Written as DNA, the CDR3 is TGCGCCAGCAGCACGACAGGCGGAAACACCATATATTTT. Its translation is CASSTTGGNTIYF.